Included here is one T cell receptor (beta chain) sequence, with context. Its antigen is still unknown. TCRdb re-called the reads with MiXCR, one entry per CDR3 protein. The repertoire has 700,000 to 850,000 distinct CDR3 sequences, approximately 30% of them found once; the top ten carry around 12%. This record belongs to a study of T cell repertoires in cytomegalovirus infection. Study at large: Signatures in public TCR beta sequences pointed to both CMV infection and matching HLA type.

Overall study results and limits: It was HLA-C-restricted CMV-specific TCR beta clonotypes that dominated the response ex vivo.

The clonotype was recovered from a human donor in good health (CMV status not recorded). Some clones in this sample may be carry-over from other donors' samples. This material consisted of cultured CD8+ T cells from PBMCs, taken from culture after CMV antigen stimulation.

Written as DNA, the CDR3 is TGCGCCAGCAGCCAGGCCCCCGACGGGGGGAATGAGCAGTTCTTC. It is translated as CASSQAPDGGNEQFF. The chain carries TRBV4-1 and TRBJ2-1, with TRBD2 identical over 7 bases. Germline loops: CDR1 MGHRA, CDR2 YSYEKL. Trimming took 3 bases from V and 7 from J; bases not matched to a gene: 9. The CDR3 extends over 15 amino acids.